A single sample gave rise to the 9 T cell receptor beta chains below, sequenced in a study of blood T cell repertoires in COVID-19 (dated by TCRdb to 2018 to 2020). Libraries were made using the immunoSEQ multiplex PCR assay. TCRdb took this table from immuneACCESS and kept in-frame rearrangements with V and J called. Such tables lack part of the clones; where checked against another copy, unresolved V genes explain under half of the gap, and the rest is unexplained. The sample includes a few hundred thousand clones, with 86% observed a single time. The ten most abundant clones make up less than 11% of the sample. Sequencing used PBMCs or T cells enriched from blood (not recorded which). The receptors were sampled from a woman between 18 and 29 years old who had recovered from COVID-19.

V usage is TRBV6-5 and J usage is TRBJ1-5; a possible D gene is TRBD1 (5 bases). CDR3 length: 13 amino acids. Per the germline V gene, CDR1 is MNHEY and CDR2 is SVGAGI. Trimming shortened V by 6 bases and J by 5 bases, and 11 bases separated the two germline ends. The CDR3 spells CASRWGRDQPQHF. The CDR3 nucleotides read TGTGCCAGCAGGTGGGGGAGGGATCAGCCCCAGCATTTT.

The chain combines TRBV11-2 with TRBJ2-7, with D uncertain. The germline gives CDR1 SGHAT, CDR2 FQNNGV. CDR3 length: 13 amino acids. V was trimmed by 3 bases and J by 0 bases, leaving 6 bases between them. In DNA, the CDR3 is TGTGCCAGCAGCTTTGGGCCCTCCTACGAGCAGTACTTC. Its protein product is CASSFGPSYEQYF.

In DNA, the CDR3 is TGTGCCAGCAGTTACTCGGAAACAGGGTTTTATGGCTACACCTTC. It codes for CASSYSETGFYGYTF. The chain carries TRBV6-5 and TRBJ1-2; perhaps TRBD1 as D (6 bases). The ends were cut back, 0 bases at V and 5 bases at J, with 13 bases in the middle. The V gene's germline CDR1 is MNHEY and CDR2 SVGAGI. The CDR3 is 15 residues long.

Concerning this clone: This CDR3 is also generated by other DNA sequences in the sample. The chain is built from TRBV5-1 and TRBJ2-7; TRBD1 matches 8 bases. Germline CDR1 is SGHRS and CDR2 is YFSETQ. The CDR3 runs 14 residues. The ends lost 0 bases at V and 4 bases at J; junction bases unmatched: 3. CDR3 DNA sequence: TGCGCCAGCAGCTTGGGACAGGGGTCGTACGAGCAGTACTTC. Protein product: CASSLGQGSYEQYF.

This clone turned up a few times. This chain joins TRBV25-1 and TRBJ2-2; D not resolved. This CDR3 spans 15 amino acids. With 2 bases removed from V and 4 bases from J, the gap between germline ends came to 11 bases. Germline V CDR1 and CDR2: MGHDK, SYGVNS. CDR3 sequence reads: CASSEESFGTGELFF. The CDR3 DNA reads as TGTGCCAGCAGTGAAGAGTCCTTCGGCACCGGGGAGCTGTTTTTT.

Only one count was recorded for this clone. V gene TRBV5-1 combines with J gene TRBJ1-3; no definite D call. CDR1 and CDR2 from the germline V gene are SGHRS and YFSETQ. V was clipped by 0 bases and J by 0 bases, with 10 bases between them. CDR3 length equals 16 residues. The CDR3 loop reads CASSLAGPSSGNTIYF. The CDR3 DNA is TGCGCCAGCAGCTTGGCCGGTCCCTCCTCTGGAAACACCATATATTTT.

This chain connects TRBV7-6 to TRBJ1-1; D is ambiguous. Germline-derived CDR1 and CDR2 are SGHVS and FNYEAQ. The CDR3 spans 12 residues. Trimming pared 0 bases from V and 7 bases from J, leaving 6 bases between. CDR3 bases: TGTGCCAGCAGCTTAGCCCGCGGTGAAGCTTTCTTT. Translated: CASSLARGEAFF. The full variable domain, completed using reference TRBV7-6 and TRBJ1-1, is GAGVSQSPRYKVTKRGQDVALRCDPISGHVSLYWYRQALGQGPEFLTYFNYEAQQDKSGLPNDRFSAERPEGSISTLTIQRTEQRDSAMYRCASSLARGEAFFGQGTRLTVV.

This chain joins TRBV9 and TRBJ1-4; the match to TRBD1 covers 8 bases. The V and J ends lost 2 bases and 14 bases, in that order; junction bases with no gene match: 8. The CDR3 loop spans 13 amino acids. Per the germline V gene, CDR1 is SGDLS and CDR2 is YYNGEE. CDR3 DNA sequence: TGTGCCAGCAGCGTCCTCGGACAGGGTCGTCTGTTTTTT. This encodes CASSVLGQGRLFF. Full variable domain (outside the CDR3, taken from reference TRBV9 and TRBJ1-4): DSGVTQTPKHLITATGQRVTLRCSPRSGDLSVYWYQQSLDQGLQFLIQYYNGEERAKGNILERFSAQQFPDLHSELNLSSLELGDSALYFCASSVLGQGRLFFGSGTQLSVL.

This sequence joins TRBV27 and TRBJ1-1; TRBD1 aligns across 9 bases. V was clipped by 8 bases and J by 4 bases; unmatched bases: 2. Germline CDR1 and CDR2: MNHEY and SMNVEV (reference sequence). This CDR3 has 12 amino acids. The CDR3, as DNA: TGTGCCAGCCGGGACAGGGTCACTGAAGCTTTCTTT. It is translated as CASRDRVTEAFF.